Following are 32 T cell receptor beta chains from one sample sequenced in a study of T cells in Graves' hyperthyroidism and ophthalmopathy. RNA transcripts yielded amplified TCR beta CDR3 regions. During a first-round RT-PCR of the TCR CDR3, the HTBI primer set was used. A single record per CDR3 protein comes from TCRdb applying MiXCR to the multiplex PCR reads. In the table there are about 560,000 distinct CDR3 sequences, around 15% of which are singletons. Sequencing input: blood. The source is a woman between 40 and 55 years old with Graves' hyperthyroidism.

This clonotype was seen many times. The V call is TRBV7-2, the J call TRBJ2-5; maybe TRBD2 (5 bases). From germline, CDR1 is SGHTA and CDR2 FQGNSA. CDR3 size: 16 residues. Trimming left V 4 bases short and J 2 bases short, with 17 bases between. The CDR3, as DNA: TGTGCCAGCAGCTCCCCGGGGTTACCAAGGCAAGAGACCCAGTACTTC. Translating gives CASSSPGLPRQETQYF.

A remark on this clonotype: This could be a read error, since a much larger clone is one nucleotide away. This rearrangement joins TRBV19 to TRBJ2-5; 7 bases map to TRBD1. Germline trimming cut 4 bases from V and 1 base from J; bases unmatched to any gene: 9. Per the germline V gene, CDR1 is LNHDA and CDR2 is SQIVND (reference sequence). The CDR3 sequence is 16 residues long. The CDR3 DNA sequence: TGTGCCAGTAGTACCTCCGAGACAGGGTTCCAAGAGACCCAGTACTTC. It codes for CASSTSETGFQETQYF.

In this sample, this clonotype turned up a few times. The chain has TRBV19 and TRBJ2-1, with D possibly being TRBD1 (6 bases). This CDR3 has 16 amino acids. From germline, CDR1 is LNHDA and CDR2 SQIVND (reference sequence). Trimming took 4 bases from V and 4 from J, leaving 17 bases between them. CDR3: CASSTTTGSPYNEQFF. The CDR3 nucleotides are TGTGCCAGTAGTACGACTACAGGGTCCCCGTACAATGAGCAGTTCTTC. Based on the CDR3 plus reference TRBV19 and TRBJ2-1, the full variable domain is DGGITQSPKYLFRKEGQNVTLSCEQNLNHDAMYWYRQDPGQGLRLIYYSQIVNDFQKGDIAEGYSVSREKKESFPLTVTSAQKNPTAFYLCASSTTTGSPYNEQFFGPGTRLTVL.

This clonotype has ten or more counts. CDR3 residues: CASSVSGGDEKLFF. The CDR3 DNA sequence: TGCGCCAGCAGCGTCTCGGGGGGGGATGAAAAACTGTTTTTT. The rearrangement joins TRBV5-1 to TRBJ1-4; a possible D gene is TRBD1 (5 bases). The CDR3 runs to 14 residues. The ends were cut back, 4 bases at V and 6 bases at J, with 13 bases in the middle. Germline CDR1 reads SGHRS; CDR2 reads YFSETQ.

As regards this clonotype: Given a much more abundant clone one base away, this may be a read error. The J gene is TRBJ2-1, the V gene TRBV6-2 or TRBV6-3; TRBD2 aligns across 8 bases. The germline gives CDR1 MNHEY, CDR2 SVGEGT. The ends lost 6 bases at V and 3 bases at J; junction bases unmatched: 7. The CDR3 extends over 15 amino acids. DNA for the CDR3: TGTGCCAGCAGCCACTCACTAGCGGTCTACAATGAGCAGTTCTTC. Its translation is CASSHSLAVYNEQFF.

This clonotype has at least ten counts. This chain connects TRBV7-2 to TRBJ2-5, with D possibly matching TRBD1 (6 bases). The germline gives CDR1 SGHTA, CDR2 FQGNSA. The CDR3 spans 13 residues. The ends were cut back, 1 base at V and 6 bases at J, with 9 bases in the middle. This CDR3 is CASSLGGGKTQYF. CDR3 nucleotides: TGTGCCAGCAGCTTAGGAGGGGGAAAGACCCAGTACTTC.

This clonotype has a handful of counts. The CDR3 is CASSPAGEVVEQYF. Here the CDR3 DNA reads TGTGCCAGCAGCCCCGCCGGGGAGGTCGTCGAGCAGTACTTC. This chain joins TRBV28 and TRBJ2-7; a weak D match, TRBD2 (6 bases). Germline values: CDR1 MDHEN, CDR2 SYDVKM. Trimming removed 6 bases from V and 6 bases from J, with 18 bases in between. The length of the CDR3 is 14 residues.

This clonotype was seen a handful of times. The chain joins TRBV5-1 to TRBJ2-7; perhaps TRBD2 as D (5 bases). Deletions cut 2 bases from V and 7 bases from J, with 10 bases between. From germline, CDR1 is SGHRS and CDR2 YFSETQ. CDR3 length: 12 residues. CDR3: CASSFEGEEQYF. CDR3 coding DNA: TGCGCCAGCAGCTTCGAGGGCGAGGAGCAGTACTTC.

The chain employs TRBV29-1 and TRBJ1-1; D is unclear. The CDR3 consists of 11 residues. Per germline, CDR1 SQVTM and CDR2 ANQGSEA. The ends were cut back, 2 bases at V and 3 bases at J, with 4 bases in the middle. The CDR3 DNA is TGCAGCGTTGAACGACACACTGAAGCTTTCTTT. Translating gives CSVERHTEAFF. The full variable domain, in which reference TRBV29-1 and TRBJ1-1 provide the parts outside the CDR3, is SAVISQKPSRDICQRGTSLTIQCQVDSQVTMMFWYRQQPGQSLTLIATANQGSEATYESGFVIDKFPISRPNLTFSTLTVSNMSPEDSSIYLCSVERHTEAFFGQGTRLTVV.

This clonotype has ten or more counts. The chain recombines TRBV2 with TRBJ1-4; D possibly corresponds to TRBD1 (6 bases). The CDR3 covers 13 residues. The germline CDR1 and CDR2 sequences are SNHLY and FYNNEI. Trimming shortened V by 5 bases and J by 7 bases, and 11 bases separated the two germline ends. CDR3 loop: CASSPGGREKLFF. CDR3 in DNA: TGTGCCAGCAGTCCTGGGGGGCGTGAAAAACTGTTTTTT.

The chain carries TRBV20-1 and TRBJ1-2; 8 bases line up with TRBD1. V shed 2 bases, J shed 4 bases, and the junction held 6 bases outside the gene matches. CDR3 length: 14 residues. CDR1 DFQATT and CDR2 SNEGSKA come from the germline V gene (reference sequence). CDR3 sequence (DNA): TGCAGTGCTAGACTCACCGGGACAGGCTATGGCTACACCTTC. Protein product: CSARLTGTGYGYTF.

This clonotype was observed a handful of times. V gene TRBV12-3 or TRBV12-4 combines with J gene TRBJ1-4; the match to TRBD1 covers 10 bases. This CDR3 is 18 amino acids long. V lost 6 bases, J lost 5 bases, and 15 bases stayed unmatched. The CDR3 coding sequence is TGTGCCAGCAGCTCAGACAGGGGGCTTCTGTGGGGGAATGAAAAACTGTTTTTT. As protein: CASSSDRGLLWGNEKLFF.

This sequence joins TRBV20-1 and TRBJ1-5; 8 nucleotides match TRBD1. Trimming removed 0 bases from V and 9 bases from J; junction bases left unmatched: 10. The germline CDR1 and CDR2 sequences are DFQATT and SNEGSKA (reference sequence). The length of the CDR3 is 15 residues. CDR3 region: CSAREGTGTLGPQHF. For the CDR3, the DNA is TGCAGTGCTAGAGAGGGGACAGGTACCTTAGGGCCCCAGCATTTT.

This clonotype was counted many times. The chain links TRBV3-1 to TRBJ2-5; 10 nucleotides align to TRBD2. Germline V gives CDR1 LGHDT, CDR2 YNNKEL (reference sequence). The ends lost 3 bases at V and 3 bases at J; junction bases unmatched: 1. The CDR3 runs 14 residues. The DNA for the CDR3 is TGTGCCAGCAGCCACCTAGCGGGAGAAGAGACCCAGTACTTC. Translation: CASSHLAGEETQYF.

This clonotype has a count of ten or more. This chain connects TRBV6-8 to TRBJ2-5, with D unclear. The CDR3 has 14 amino acids. V dropped 2 bases and J dropped 10 bases, with 17 bases sitting between them. CDR1 is MNHGY and CDR2 is SAAAGT in the germline V gene. For the CDR3, the DNA is TGTGCCAGCAGTTACAGGATCCTCCGATGGAGCCAGTACTTC. Translation gives CASSYRILRWSQYF.

In its sample, this clonotype was seen many times. The chain combines TRBV18 with TRBJ1-5, with D unclear. V gave up 4 bases and J gave up 4 bases, with 8 bases separating them. This CDR3 comprises 13 residues. Looked up from germline, CDR1 is KGHSH and CDR2 is LQKENI. CDR3 coding DNA: TGTGCCAGCTCACTCGAACAGAATCAGCCCCAGCATTTT. Its translation is CASSLEQNQPQHF.

This clonotype was observed a few times. The V gene is TRBV7-6, the J gene TRBJ2-1; D not certain. CDR1 is SGHVS and CDR2 is FNYEAQ in the germline V gene. The V and J ends lost 1 base and 7 bases respectively, with 8 bases between them. The length of the CDR3 is 13 residues. CDR3 amino acids: CASSLGIQNEQFF. CDR3 coding DNA: TGTGCCAGCAGCTTAGGCATCCAGAATGAGCAGTTCTTC. The variable domain in full, with the rest retrieved from reference TRBV7-6 and TRBJ2-1, is GAGVSQSPRYKVTKRGQDVALRCDPISGHVSLYWYRQALGQGPEFLTYFNYEAQQDKSGLPNDRFSAERPEGSISTLTIQRTEQRDSAMYRCASSLGIQNEQFFGPGTRLTVL.

The sample holds a few counts of this clonotype. The V and J genes are TRBV30 and TRBJ2-7, with TRBD2 identical over 7 bases. Per germline, CDR1 GTSNPN and CDR2 SVGIG (reference sequence). V shed 0 bases, J shed 4 bases, and the junction held 9 bases outside the gene matches. This CDR3 comprises 15 residues. The CDR3 DNA sequence: TGTGCCTGGAGTGTACGGACCCTCGGGGGGTACGAGCAGTACTTC. It specifies CAWSVRTLGGYEQYF.

V gene TRBV18 combines with J gene TRBJ2-2; 7 bases fit TRBD2. The V and J ends lost 1 base and 3 bases, in that order; junction bases with no gene match: 5. Germline V gene lookup returns CDR1 KGHSH and CDR2 LQKENI. The CDR3 runs to 16 residues. The DNA for the CDR3 is TGTGCCAGCTCACCACTCCGGGACTATCACACCGGGGAGCTGTTTTTT. Translated: CASSPLRDYHTGELFF.

This clonotype has ten or more counts. The CDR3 coding sequence is TGCAGTGCAACGACTAGTTCGGTTCCAACCGGCACAGATACGCAGTATTTT. This sequence encodes CSATTSSVPTGTDTQYF. The chain recombines TRBV20-1 with TRBJ2-3; D is perhaps TRBD2 (6 bases). Deletions cut 6 bases from V and 1 base from J, with 23 bases between. Germline values: CDR1 DFQATT, CDR2 SNEGSKA (reference sequence). This CDR3 has 17 amino acids.

V and J are TRBV7-3 and TRBJ2-1; 12 bases are a match to TRBD2. Germline V lookup: CDR1 SGHTA, CDR2 FQGTGA. This CDR3 comprises 15 residues. The ends lost 5 bases at V and 14 bases at J; junction bases unmatched: 13. The CDR3 sequence is CASSAIKTSGRSEFF. The CDR3 nucleotides read TGTGCCAGCAGCGCAATAAAGACTAGCGGGAGATCTGAGTTCTTC.

This clonotype has more than one count but fewer than ten. The chain joins TRBV5-4 to TRBJ2-1, with 14 bases identical to TRBD2. The CDR3 sequence is 15 residues long. V trimming: 4 bases; J trimming: 6 bases; junction bases outside the gene matches: 3. In germline, CDR1 is SGHNT, CDR2 YYREEE (reference sequence). The CDR3: CASSGTSGSRNEQFF. The CDR3 DNA sequence: TGTGCCAGCAGCGGGACTAGCGGGAGTCGCAATGAGCAGTTCTTC.

V and J are TRBV19 and TRBJ1-5; D remains ambiguous. Germline V gives CDR1 LNHDA, CDR2 SQIVND (reference sequence). Trimming removed 7 bases from V and 4 bases from J, with 17 bases in between. This CDR3 spans 15 amino acids. CDR3: CASMDQSAGNQPQHF. DNA for the CDR3: TGTGCCAGTATGGACCAATCTGCGGGAAATCAGCCCCAGCATTTT.

The chain's CDR3 is CASGLDRGSGNTIYF. CDR3 DNA sequence: TGTGCCAGCGGATTAGACAGGGGCTCTGGAAACACCATATATTTT. The J gene is TRBJ1-3, the V gene TRBV2, with 8 bases aligning to TRBD1. Germline V gene data show CDR1 as SNHLY and CDR2 as FYNNEI. J was trimmed by 0 bases and V by 8 bases; bases with no gene match: 6. The CDR3 contains 15 residues.

This clonotype was found many times. The rearrangement uses TRBV3-1 and TRBJ2-5; D is perhaps TRBD1 or TRBD2 (5 bases each). Germline loops: CDR1 LGHDT, CDR2 YNNKEL (reference sequence). This CDR3 has 14 residues. Trimming stripped 7 bases from V and 5 bases from J, with 17 bases between. The CDR3 loop is CASKKEGWGETQYF. DNA for the CDR3: TGTGCCAGCAAAAAAGAAGGGTGGGGGGAGACCCAGTACTTC.

This chain links TRBV28 with TRBJ2-7; D is perhaps TRBD1 (5 bases). V was trimmed by 2 bases and J by 2 bases, leaving 10 bases between them. The germline V gene has CDR1 MDHEN and CDR2 SYDVKM. The CDR3 has 14 amino acids. The chain's CDR3 is CASSLQGVPYEQYF. CDR3 nucleotides: TGTGCCAGCAGTTTACAAGGGGTACCCTACGAGCAGTACTTC.

The chain has TRBV20-1 and TRBJ2-2; D gene ambiguous. Trimming removed 5 bases from V and 7 bases from J, with 11 bases in between. Germline-derived CDR1 and CDR2 are DFQATT and SNEGSKA (reference sequence). The CDR3 totals 12 residues. CDR3 nucleotide sequence: TGCAGTGCTCGGGCCGGTAACGGGGAGCTGTTTTTT. Its protein product is CSARAGNGELFF.

Ten or more counts support this clonotype. The chain links TRBV12-3 or TRBV12-4 to TRBJ2-1; no reliable D call. The CDR3 sequence is 13 residues long. V was trimmed by 6 bases and J by 7 bases, leaving 13 bases between them. The CDR3 DNA sequence: TGTGCCAGCAGGATCCAAATTCGGAATGAGCAGTTCTTC. Translated: CASRIQIRNEQFF.

This clonotype was seen repeatedly, ten times or more. DNA for the CDR3: TGTGCCATCAGTGACGACAGGGGTGCGAACACTGAAGCTTTCTTT. This translates into CAISDDRGANTEAFF. This sequence joins TRBV10-3 and TRBJ1-1, with TRBD1 identical over 8 bases. CDR1 is ENHRY and CDR2 is SYGVKD in the germline V gene. The CDR3 covers 15 residues. V shed 3 bases, J shed 1 base, and the junction held 4 bases outside the gene matches.

This clonotype showed up just a few times. The chain joins TRBV29-1 to TRBJ1-4; 7 bases are a match to TRBD1. The CDR3 is 12 residues long. V shed 3 bases and J 11 bases; nucleotides not matched to a gene: 6. Per germline, CDR1 SQVTM and CDR2 ANQGSEA. The DNA for the CDR3 is TGCAGCGTTGACAGGGGGTCAGGGAAACTGTTTTTT. This codes for CSVDRGSGKLFF. Supplemented by reference TRBV29-1 and TRBJ1-4, the full variable domain reads SAVISQKPSRDICQRGTSLTIQCQVDSQVTMMFWYRQQPGQSLTLIATANQGSEATYESGFVIDKFPISRPNLTFSTLTVSNMSPEDSSIYLCSVDRGSGKLFFGSGTQLSVL.

This clonotype was detected many times. The chain has TRBV5-1 and TRBJ2-2, with TRBD2 matching over 12 bases. Looked up from germline, CDR1 is SGHRS and CDR2 is YFSETQ. V shed 0 bases, J shed 5 bases, and the junction held 2 bases outside the gene matches. The CDR3 extends over 16 amino acids. CDR3 region: CASSLAGTSGTGELFF. The CDR3 bases are TGCGCCAGCAGCTTGGCCGGGACTAGCGGGACCGGGGAGCTGTTTTTT.

A remark on this clonotype: A much bigger clone sits one base away, suggesting this may be a read error. The chain carries TRBV2 and TRBJ2-5; D remains unclear. In germline, CDR1 is SNHLY, CDR2 FYNNEI. CDR3 size: 14 residues. Here the CDR3 DNA reads TGTGCCAGCAGACAGACCAGGATACAAGGGACCCAGTACTTC. It is translated as CASRQTRIQGTQYF.